This TCR beta chain was captured in a study of regulatory T cells in long-lasting Graves disease (dated by TCRdb to the early 2020s). In the study overall: In the newly diagnosed Graves' disease group, patients had been taking antithyroid drugs for less than 3 months. The study was registered as a clinical trial and conducted in China. Patients with persistent Graves' disease were compared with patients with newly diagnosed Graves' disease using TCR sequencing and RNA sequencing of peripheral blood. A total of 35 or so samples were covered by TCR sequencing, comprising approximately 13 persistent and around 20 newly diagnosed Graves' disease patients. What the authors observed across the whole study: The study examined only peripheral blood because the primary lesion, thyroid tissue, could not be accessed. Compared with newly diagnosed patients, persistent Graves' disease patients had lower TCR Shannon entropy and fewer highly expanded clones, which suggests clonal expansion. TRBV28, TRBJ1-2 and TRBJ2-5 were preferentially used in persistent disease, while TRBV20-1 and TRBJ2-1 were favored in newly diagnosed disease. A larger number of public clonotypes was shared among persistent patients (around 2,500) than among newly diagnosed patients (roughly 930). Sequencing and analysis were limited to the TCR beta chain. The authors acknowledged the small sample size as a limitation that may reduce accuracy.

With respect to this clonotype: The target of this receptor is not known. Base qualities are not at hand, and no much larger clone is one base apart.

The time point tag for this specimen amounts to: newly diagnosed GD, antithyroid drugs for less than 3 months. For both TCR sequencing and RNA sequencing, RNA was extracted from PBMCs in TRIzol. Graves' disease was diagnosed according to American Thyroid Association guidelines. Patients for the study were recruited at an endocrinology department in Xi'an, China. Each patient gave 7.5 to 10 milliliters of peripheral blood, collected in an EDTA anticoagulant tube. Ficoll Paque Plus density gradient separation was used to isolate PBMCs, and no further T cell sorting was performed. An Agilent 2100 Bioanalyzer and agarose gel were used to check RNA quality, while a NanoDrop 2000 measured RNA concentration. The library was made by multiplex PCR. Sequencing relied on an Illumina HiSeq 4000. CDR3 regions were amplified by Arm-PCR with iRepertoire HTBI primers to construct TCR beta libraries. Before sequencing, the PCR products underwent gel purification. Per the authors' processing: Across samples, about 63 TRBV and roughly 15 TRBJ segments were identified and used for gene usage analysis of CDR3 amino acid clonotypes. COPE and FqMerger were used to merge the filtered high-quality paired reads into contigs. Contigs were aligned with BLAST to IMGT TRBV, TRBD and TRBJ reference genes, and CDR3 was defined per IMGT. Highly expanded clones were defined as clonotypes with a frequency above 0.1%. Repertoire diversity was measured by Shannon entropy, and V-J evenness by the Gini coefficient. A clonotype was considered public if more than one individual shared it. Starting from the raw public reads, TCRdb applied fastp trimming at Q25, assembled clones with MiXCR and retained in-frame beta chains. Rows are combined by CDR3 protein, so each entry shows the most common genes and DNA. The V and J calls were determined by TCRdb, not by the authors. Across this sample there are roughly 430,000 distinct CDR3 sequences, with less than 20% seen only once. The top ten hold around 10% of the sample.

The germline V gene encodes CDR1 KGHSY and CDR2 FQNENV. Taken from cysteine to phenylalanine, the CDR3 has 15 residues. This entry keeps only the CDR3 DNA: 45 bases, framed from base 1. The sample was also linked to a second study, of T cells in Graves' hyperthyroidism and ophthalmopathy. Reported in the second study: Stable Graves' hyperthyroidism was defined as the absence of progression to ophthalmopathy over 18 months of follow-up. The hyperthyroidism patients were between 18 and 65 years old and newly diagnosed, with a disease duration of less than 2 months. Patients with uncontrolled infections, other autoimmune diseases, pregnancy or lactation were excluded. Clinical symptoms, serum thyroxine and TRAb, thyroid ultrasound, and orbital computed tomography formed the basis for the diagnoses. For the first round of RT-PCR on the TCR CDR3, the HTBI primer set was used together with the Qiagen OneStep RT-PCR kit. Most expanded thyroid clonotypes (frequency above 0.001) were also found in blood, which suggests that blood repertoires may mirror thyroid immune responses. A model built on a 13 V-J signature distinguished ophthalmopathy from stable hyperthyroidism, reaching approximately 89% sensitivity and 81.08% specificity in cross-validation and 80%/75% in testing. In validation, progression to ophthalmopathy was predicted by the model with approximately 67% sensitivity and about 72% specificity, a median of around 5.9 months before onset. To identify distinguishing TCR V-J signatures, a discovery cohort of 95 to 100 patients was used, comprising 43 with Graves' ophthalmopathy and around 60 with stable Graves' hyperthyroidism. An independent validation cohort of fewer than 20 hyperthyroidism patients and about 16 patients who later progressed to ophthalmopathy tested prospective prediction of ophthalmopathy. The approximately 100 discovery patients were divided at random into training and test sets in a 7:3 ratio. Thyroid tissue and blood T-cell repertoires from roughly six Graves' hyperthyroidism patients were also compared in the study. Once sampling was done, hyperthyroidism patients were given methimazole at a starting dose of 30 mg daily, whereas ophthalmopathy patients were given high-dose intravenous methylprednisolone. The libraries were constructed in a second round of multiplex PCR and then size-selected and purified. The libraries were sequenced on an Illumina HiSeq2000 using paired-end 100 bp reads. SOAPnuke was used to process the raw data, removing reads that contained adapters or uncalled bases, had a mean Phred below 15, or lacked an exact match to the constant primer or identifier. High-quality paired reads were merged using COPE v1.2.5, and each unique nucleotide sequence was defined as a clonotype. MiTCR v1.1 was used to align clonotypes to the IMGT TRBV, TRBD and TRBJ reference segments. Only V-J combinations with frequency above 0.0001, covering 99% to 99.2% of repertoires, were analysed. A TCS score was defined as the ratio between F50 (clonal expansion) and ExV (chaos), using BLOSUM62-based TCRdist between CDR3 peptides within each V-J. Welch's t-statistics and random forest reduced 514 V-J features to 13, which were used in a naive Bayes classifier (R e1071). Sample size was not statistically predetermined, and investigators were not blinded to group allocation. TCR Vbeta CDR3 sequencing of 135 peripheral blood samples (under 45 ophthalmopathy, over 70 hyperthyroidism and some 17 progressor patients) is reported in the paper.

This receptor was taken from a woman in her twenties or thirties with Graves disease. Donor details come from another sample of the same person, matched by shared clones. Sample: peripheral blood mononuclear cells (PBMCs), taken at new diagnosis, from a patient treated with antithyroid drugs. In this chain, TRBV16 is recombined with TRBJ2-5; 9 junctional bases match TRBD2. The J call may be wrong; the DNA end is better matched by TRBJ2-1. In nucleotide form, the sequence is TGTGCCAGCACACGGAGCGGGAGGACTGACAATGAGCAGTTCTTC. Translation gives CASTRSGRTDNEQFF.